A selection of T cell receptor beta chains follows, all from one sample in a study of vaccination and CD4 T cells after COVID-19. These TCRs are of unknown antigen specificity. One entry per CDR3 protein, called by TCRdb with MiXCR from the PCR reads. The table shows about 5,400 distinct CDR3 sequences, with 30% to 35% occurring only once. The sequenced material came from CD4+ T cells from blood, cultured in vitro. The source is a human donor in good health. Each CDR3 is given with its conserved first and last residue. The D gene is left open where the match is weak. Only some rows state a clone size, as once, few, many or a class for expanded clones.

V	D	size	J	DNA	CDR3
TRBV7-2	TRBD1	-	TRBJ2-5	TGTGCCAGCAGCGAAGACCCAGGGGGCTGGGAGACCCAGTACTTC	CASSEDPGGWETQYF
TRBV7-9	-	-	TRBJ1-1	TGTGCCAGCAGCTTAGTGCCGAGGGGGGCGACTGAAGCTTTCTTT	CASSLVPRGATEAFF
TRBV12-3/TRBV12-4	-	-	TRBJ2-1	TGTGCCAGCAGTTTGAGGAGCGGTGAGCAGTTCTTC	CASSLRSGEQFF
TRBV12-3/TRBV12-4	-	once	TRBJ1-2	TGTGCCAGCACAGACCACGGGGGAGGGTATGGCTACACCTTC	CASTDHGGGYGYTF
TRBV15	-	-	TRBJ1-4	TGTGCCACCAGCAGAGATAAGGGGCTTAATGAAAAACTGTTTTTT	CATSRDKGLNEKLFF
TRBV10-3	-	-	TRBJ1-1	TGTGCCATCAGTCTGGGATCCAGTGGCACTGAAGCTTTCTTT	CAISLGSSGTEAFF
TRBV4-2	-	-	TRBJ1-5	TGTGCCAGCAGCCAAGACAGGGCGGTGCAGCCCCAGCATTTT	CASSQDRAVQPQHF
TRBV20-1	-	once	TRBJ1-2	TGCAGTGCTATCTACGACAGACCATATGGCTACACCTTC	CSAIYDRPYGYTF
TRBV7-8	-	-	TRBJ2-7	TGTGCCAGCAGCTTAGATCCGGGGGTCTACGAGCAGTACTTC	CASSLDPGVYEQYF
TRBV11-2	-	-	TRBJ1-3	TGTGCCAGCAGCTTTACGAATGGAAACACCATATATTTT	CASSFTNGNTIYF